This T cell receptor (beta chain) was found in a study of T cells in localized non-small cell lung cancer. Sequenced by immunoSEQ multiplex PCR; TCRdb stores in-frame clones only, minus some. The sample holds around 30,000 clones, more than 85% seen once. In germline, CDR1 is SGHTA, CDR2 FQGNSA. This CDR3 is built from 16 residues. V was clipped by 0 bases and J by 4 bases; unmatched bases: 4. The source of this sequence is a female donor older than 55 with stage I lung adenocarcinoma. The sample here was peripheral blood, taken before any cancer treatment. This chain connects TRBV7-2 to TRBJ2-5; 11 bases map to TRBD2. CDR3 DNA: TGTGCCAGCAGCTTAGCTCCTAGCGGGAGGAGAGAGACCCAGTACTTC. It translates to CASSLAPSGRRETQYF.